The rows below give T cell receptor beta chains drawn from one sample of a study of cytomegalovirus exposure and HLA in healthy donors. The method was immunoSEQ multiplex PCR; TCRdb's version includes in-frame clones alone and lacks a portion of them. The sample comprises under 300,000 clones, around 90% of which are singletons, and around 0.34% rests with the top ten. Material: PBMCs. The receptors originated from a young woman in good health and CMV-seronegative. The CDR3 runs from the conserved cysteine through the conserved F or W.

>TRBV5-4|TRBJ2-3|15
CASSLGGGVPDTQYF
>TRBV6-5|TRBJ2-2|14
CASSRDRDTGELFF
>TRBV6-1|TRBJ1-1|14
CASSEIEARGEAFF
>TRBV25-1|TRBJ2-2|16
CASSALAGGGTGELFF
>TRBV5-6|TRBJ2-7|13
CASSLGSSYEQYF
>TRBV20-1|TRBJ2-5|10
CSAPKETQYF
>TRBV7-2|TRBJ2-1|15
CASSLGGGAYNEQFF
>TRBV2|TRBJ1-4|15
CASRGDRVENEKLFF
>TRBV30|TRBJ1-5|12
CAWDYSNQPQHF
>TRBV4-1|TRBJ2-5|14
CASSQAGGTKTQYF
>TRBV7-6|TRBJ1-1|14
CASSNGTVYTEAFF
>TRBV5-4|TRBJ1-6|14
CASSLDGYNSPLHF
>TRBV5-4|TRBJ1-2|13
CASSSTGDYGYTF
>TRBV18|TRBJ1-1|17
CASSPFGTPEGSTEAFF
>TRBV5-1|TRBJ1-3|15
CASSITGEGGNTIYF
>TRBV19|TRBJ1-1|14
CASSLGVGTGQAFF
>TRBV5-1|TRBJ2-3|15
CASSFPGGSTDTQYF
>TRBV19|TRBJ1-1|14
CASSPGGSGTEAFF
>TRBV27|TRBJ1-1|17
CASRETGTGVPNTEAFF
>TRBV10-3|TRBJ2-5|12
CAIAPEMGTQYF
>TRBV7-9|TRBJ2-2|17
CASLSSSGRRLAGELFF
>TRBV5-6|TRBJ1-5|15
CASSLDSAGDQPQHF
>TRBV7-9|TRBJ2-1|16
CASSSRPGTGFHEQFF
>TRBV7-9|TRBJ2-7|14
CASSPPGQTYEQYF
>TRBV6-6|TRBJ1-2|14
CASSRPRTGDGYTF
>TRBV9|TRBJ1-1|12
CASSVNFPEAFF
>TRBV28|TRBJ2-1|15
CASSASGPSYNEQFF
>TRBV25-1|TRBJ2-3|15
CASSLAGASTDTQYF
>TRBV5-5|TRBJ1-5|14
CASSLGQGVQPQHF
>TRBV10-1|TRBJ1-1|13
CASSEIPSGEAFF
>TRBV6-5|TRBJ2-3|15
CASSYSGRSTDTQYF